Each of the 29 T cell receptor beta chains below was sequenced from the same sample in a study of TIL therapy for anti-PD-1-resistant metastatic lung cancer. This was the immunoSEQ v3 assay. Sequencing was performed with immunoSEQ multiplex PCR; in TCRdb, only in-frame clones are kept and a portion is missing. Of 95,000 or so clones listed, roughly two thirds were seen once; the top ten hold roughly 9.8%. Sample time point: pre-treatment sample, taken before nivolumab and TIL therapy. Tumor tissue came from excised metastases, mostly pleural nodules or supraclavicular lymph nodes. The sequencing used tumor tissue, collected at baseline. Source of these receptors: a person aged 30 to 80 with non-small cell lung cancer.

This clone was counted a few times. This sequence joins TRBV12-3 or TRBV12-4 and TRBJ1-3; D gene unclear. This CDR3 has 13 amino acids. V was trimmed by 6 bases and J by 0 bases, leaving 6 bases between them. The CDR3 coding sequence is TGTGCCAGCAGAGCTTACTCTGGAAACACCATATATTTT. Its protein is CASRAYSGNTIYF.

This chain joins TRBV13 and TRBJ2-1, with TRBD2 matching 7 bases. Germline V gene sequence: CDR1 PRHDT, CDR2 FYEKMQ (reference sequence). The CDR3 has 18 residues. The trim removed 1 base at V and 0 bases at J, leaving 9 bases unmatched. CDR3 loop: CASSLEVWGGSSYNEQFF. The DNA of the CDR3 is TGTGCCAGCAGCTTAGAAGTTTGGGGGGGGAGCTCCTACAATGAGCAGTTCTTC. Together with reference TRBV13 and TRBJ2-1, the CDR3 gives the full variable domain: AAGVIQSPRHLIKEKRETATLKCYPIPRHDTVYWYQQGPGQDPQFLISFYEKMQSDKGSIPDRFSAQQFSDYHSELNMSSLELGDSALYFCASSLEVWGGSSYNEQFFGPGTRLTVL.

The chain joins TRBV7-3 to TRBJ1-1; D uncertain. The CDR3 spans 15 residues. V was pared by 5 bases and J by 5 bases, with 18 bases between. Germline V gene lookup returns CDR1 SGHTA and CDR2 FQGTGA. CDR3 coding DNA: TGTGCCAGCAGCCTCCTACAGCGCGGGAGGACTGAAGCTTTCTTT. It encodes CASSLLQRGRTEAFF.

This clone was counted a few times. V usage is TRBV12-3 or TRBV12-4 and J usage is TRBJ1-5; the D is unclear. V lost 5 bases and J lost 4, with 6 bases in between. The CDR3 is made up of 12 amino acids. The CDR3 region is CASSPQNQPQHF. The CDR3 region has the DNA TGTGCCAGCAGTCCGCAAAATCAGCCCCAGCATTTT.

The genes are TRBV10-3 and TRBJ2-5, with D tentatively TRBD1 (5 bases). V was shortened by 0 bases and J by 3 bases, with 8 bases between the two germline ends. This CDR3 has 14 residues. Germline values: CDR1 ENHRY, CDR2 SYGVKD. In nucleotides, the CDR3 is TGTGCCATCAGTGAGTCGAGACAGAAAGAGACCCAGTACTTC. This gives the protein CAISESRQKETQYF.

The CDR3 sequence: CASRPFNRGADGNTIYF. For the CDR3, the DNA is TGTGCCAGCAGACCTTTTAACCGGGGGGCTGATGGAAACACCATATATTTT. V is TRBV7-9 and J is TRBJ1-3, with D tentatively TRBD1 (6 bases). Germline CDR1 SEHNR, CDR2 FQNEAQ (reference sequence). V lost 6 bases, J lost 3 bases, and 21 bases lay in between. The CDR3 covers 17 residues. Supplemented by reference TRBV7-9 and TRBJ1-3, the full variable domain reads DTGVSQNPRHKITKRGQNVTFRCDPISEHNRLYWYRQTLGQGPEFLTYFQNEAQLEKSRLLSDRFSAERPKGSFSTLEIQRTEQGDSAMYLCASRPFNRGADGNTIYFGEGSWLTVV.

The chain links TRBV11-2 to TRBJ2-7; 8 nucleotides align to TRBD1. Germline trimming cut 5 bases from V and 6 bases from J; bases unmatched to any gene: 6. CDR1 is SGHAT, CDR2 FQNNGV, per germline. This CDR3 contains 13 residues. The CDR3: CASSPGQGGEQYF. Written as DNA, the CDR3 is TGTGCCAGCAGCCCCGGACAGGGCGGCGAGCAGTACTTC.

The rearrangement joins TRBV6-5 to TRBJ2-1, with 9 positions matching TRBD2. V trimming: 6 bases; J trimming: 0 bases; junction bases outside the gene matches: 3. The CDR3 is 15 residues long. The germline gives CDR1 MNHEY, CDR2 SVGAGI. DNA of the CDR3: TGTGCCAGCAGCGCGGGGGGGAGCTCCTACAATGAGCAGTTCTTC. It translates to CASSAGGSSYNEQFF.

This clone was counted a few times. The chain joins TRBV7-8 to TRBJ1-2; TRBD1 is a possible D gene (5 bases). The CDR3 spans 13 residues. The V end lost 2 bases, the J end lost 7 bases, and 11 bases lay between the germline ends. CDR1 and CDR2 from the germline V gene are SGHVS and FQNEAQ. CDR3 sequence (DNA): TGTGCCAGCAGCTTACGGGGCGCACGTGGCTACACCTTC. This encodes CASSLRGARGYTF. Supplemented by reference TRBV7-8 and TRBJ1-2, the full variable domain reads GAGVSQSPRYKVAKRGQDVALRCDPISGHVSLFWYQQALGQGPEFLTYFQNEAQLDKSGLPSDRFFAERPEGSVSTLKIQRTQQEDSAVYLCASSLRGARGYTFGSGTRLTVV.

The rearrangement joins TRBV24-1 to TRBJ2-1; D not resolved. This CDR3 spans 12 amino acids. V gave up 6 bases and J gave up 4 bases, with 6 bases separating them. Germline assignment: CDR1 KGHDR and CDR2 SFDVKD. For the CDR3, the DNA is TGTGCCACCAGTTCGGGTTACAATGAGCAGTTCTTC. Amino acids: CATSSGYNEQFF.

The sample holds a few counts of this clone. The rearrangement uses TRBV6-4 and TRBJ1-5; D is perhaps TRBD1 (6 bases). The V gene's germline CDR1 is MRHNA and CDR2 SNTAGT. Trimming removed 2 bases from V and 2 bases from J, with 13 bases in between. The CDR3 is made up of 16 amino acids. CDR3 in DNA: TGTGCCAGCAGTGACCCTGAGGGGGACGGCAATCAGCCCCAGCATTTT. Translation gives CASSDPEGDGNQPQHF.

The chain joins TRBV28 to TRBJ2-7; a weak D match, TRBD1 (5 bases). The V gene lost 3 bases and the J gene lost 6 bases, with 18 bases spanning the gap. Germline loops: CDR1 MDHEN, CDR2 SYDVKM. The CDR3 extends over 15 amino acids. CDR3 nucleotide sequence: TGTGCCAGCAGTTTTTACCAGGGTACATCACGCGAGCAGTACTTC. Translated: CASSFYQGTSREQYF. The full variable domain, with the rest looked up from reference TRBV28 and TRBJ2-7, is DVKVTQSSRYLVKRTGEKVFLECVQDMDHENMFWYRQDPGLGLRLIYFSYDVKMKEKGDIPEGYSVSREKKERFSLILESASTNQTSMYLCASSFYQGTSREQYFGPGTRLTVT.

The chain couples TRBV19 to TRBJ2-7; D is unclear. Trimming left V 5 bases short and J 4 bases short, with 18 bases between. Germline CDR1 is LNHDA and CDR2 is SQIVND (reference sequence). The CDR3 loop spans 15 amino acids. This chain's CDR3 is CASSLYAHQPYEQYF. Written as DNA, the CDR3 is TGTGCCAGTAGTCTCTACGCCCACCAACCTTACGAGCAGTACTTC.

This clone was detected many times. The J gene is TRBJ2-5, the V gene TRBV2; D call uncertain. V was pared by 3 bases and J by 2 bases, with 16 bases between. The germline CDR1 and CDR2 sequences are SNHLY and FYNNEI. CDR3 length: 16 amino acids. CDR3 DNA sequence: TGTGCCAGCAGTGACCCCGACCCTGAGGAGCAAGAGACCCAGTACTTC. Translation gives CASSDPDPEEQETQYF. The variable domain in full, with the rest retrieved from reference TRBV2 and TRBJ2-5, is EPEVTQTPSHQVTQMGQEVILRCVPISNHLYFYWYRQILGQKVEFLVSFYNNEISEKSEIFDDQFSVERPDGSNFTLKIRSTKLEDSAMYFCASSDPDPEEQETQYFGPGTRLLVL.

The chain employs TRBV6-5 and TRBJ2-1; a possible D gene is TRBD1 (5 bases). This CDR3 has 15 amino acids. Looked up from germline, CDR1 is MNHEY and CDR2 is SVGAGI. V lost 2 bases and J 0 bases, leaving 8 bases between the germline ends. The CDR3 bases are TGTGCCAGCAGTTACGGCGACAGCTCCTACAATGAGCAGTTCTTC. Protein sequence: CASSYGDSSYNEQFF.

The CDR3 region has the DNA TGTGCCAGCAGCGTAGGACCGAGCAGGCTCGACGAGCAGTACTTC. This translates into CASSVGPSRLDEQYF. V and J are TRBV9 and TRBJ2-7; D unclear. Trimming stripped 0 bases from V and 5 bases from J, with 15 bases between. The germline CDR1 and CDR2 sequences are SGDLS and YYNGEE. The CDR3 has 15 amino acids.

The chain uses TRBV12-3 or TRBV12-4 and TRBJ1-5; D perhaps matches TRBD1 (5 bases). This CDR3 comprises 13 residues. Trimming removed 3 bases at V and 11 bases at J, with 14 bases between. CDR3 DNA: TGTGCCAGCAGTTTGGAGGGGAGCAGGGCCCAGCATTTT. Amino acid sequence: CASSLEGSRAQHF.

V and J are TRBV19 and TRBJ1-1; 8 nucleotides match TRBD1. The CDR3 contains 15 residues. CDR1 is LNHDA and CDR2 is SQIVND in the germline V gene (reference sequence). V gave up 3 bases and J gave up 2 bases; unmatched junction bases: 5. The CDR3 nucleotides are TGTGCCAGTAGTATCCCGACAGGGGTTAACACTGAAGCTTTCTTT. Residues: CASSIPTGVNTEAFF.

This chain connects TRBV19 to TRBJ1-5; D may be TRBD1 (5 bases). From germline, CDR1 is LNHDA and CDR2 SQIVND (reference sequence). The CDR3 is 15 residues long. V shed 6 bases and J shed 4 bases, with 16 bases lying between them. This CDR3 is CASRLDWGTNQPQHF. The CDR3 nucleotides are TGTGCCAGTAGGCTGGACTGGGGGACGAATCAGCCCCAGCATTTT.

The chain combines TRBV6-6 with TRBJ1-4, with no clear D. Trimming removed 2 bases at V and 2 bases at J, with 6 bases between. The germline V gene encodes CDR1 MNHNY and CDR2 SVGAGI (reference sequence). This CDR3 spans 14 amino acids. CDR3 protein: CASSYGGTNEKLFF. CDR3 DNA: TGTGCCAGCAGTTACGGAGGGACTAATGAAAAACTGTTTTTT.

This clone was found a few times. V gene TRBV27 combines with J gene TRBJ2-1; no clear D. The germline V and J ends were trimmed by 2 bases and 6 bases, with 14 bases remaining between them. The CDR3 extends over 15 amino acids. Germline values: CDR1 MNHEY, CDR2 SMNVEV (reference sequence). The CDR3 DNA follows: TGTGCCAGCAGTTTAGACCCAGTAGTTGCCAATGAGCAGTTCTTC. Translated: CASSLDPVVANEQFF.

The rearrangement links TRBV5-1 to TRBJ2-7; tentatively, D is TRBD2 (5 bases). The germline V and J ends were trimmed by 3 bases and 6 bases, with 10 bases remaining between them. Germline V gene data show CDR1 as SGHRS and CDR2 as YFSETQ. The CDR3 is 12 amino acids. The CDR3, as DNA: TGCGCCAGCAGCTACGGACTGGGCGAGCAGTACTTC. Amino acid sequence: CASSYGLGEQYF.

The chain is built from TRBV28 and TRBJ2-7; D not resolved. Trimming took off 3 bases at V and 2 bases at J, with 5 bases between the two ends. The CDR3 spans 12 residues. Germline V gene data show CDR1 as MDHEN and CDR2 as SYDVKM. The CDR3 sequence: CASSFSTYEQYF. The CDR3 coding sequence is TGTGCCAGCAGTTTTTCGACCTACGAGCAGTACTTC.

This clone occurred a few times. This likely reflects a read error, since a far larger clone is one base away. Other DNA sequences from this sample encode an identical CDR3 as well. J is TRBJ1-1 and V is TRBV7-9; D gene unclear. This CDR3 is 13 amino acids long. Germline V gene sequence: CDR1 SEHNR, CDR2 FQNEAQ (reference sequence). V lost 0 bases and J lost 0, with 2 bases in between. For the CDR3, the DNA is TGTGCCAGCAGCTTAGCCTTGAACACTGAAGCTTTCTTT. Residues: CASSLALNTEAFF.

In its sample, this clone was seen a few times. This chain links TRBV7-9 with TRBJ1-1; 10 bases line up with TRBD1. Germline-derived CDR1 and CDR2 are SEHNR and FQNEAQ (reference sequence). The J segment lost 0 bases and the V segment lost 9 bases, leaving 7 bases of the junction unmatched. The CDR3 extends over 15 amino acids. The CDR3 loop is CASNRQGAMNTEAFF. For the CDR3, the DNA is TGTGCCAGTAACAGACAGGGGGCAATGAACACTGAAGCTTTCTTT.

The chain couples TRBV10-2 to TRBJ1-1; TRBD1 is a possible D gene (5 bases). The germline CDR1 and CDR2 sequences are WSHSY and SAAADI. V was shortened by 4 bases and J by 5 bases, with 11 bases between the two germline ends. The CDR3 spans 13 residues. CDR3 sequence (DNA): TGCGCCAGCAGTGCAGGGTTTAAAACTGAAGCTTTCTTT. Encoded protein: CASSAGFKTEAFF.

The CDR3 sequence: CAWSVPGQPQHF. For the CDR3, the DNA is TGTGCCTGGAGTGTACCAGGTCAGCCCCAGCATTTT. J is TRBJ1-5 and V is TRBV30; the D is unclear. Germline V CDR1 and CDR2: GTSNPN, SVGIG (reference sequence). The CDR3 loop spans 12 amino acids. Trimming pared 0 bases from V and 6 bases from J, leaving 6 bases between.

This clone was seen a few times. The J gene is TRBJ1-2, the V gene TRBV4-1; D is uncertain. The CDR3 has 15 amino acids. V lost 0 bases, J lost 7 bases, and 15 bases lay in between. Germline V gene sequence: CDR1 MGHRA, CDR2 YSYEKL. This chain's CDR3 is CASSQDEAKAIGYTF. As DNA, the CDR3 is TGCGCCAGCAGCCAAGATGAGGCCAAAGCGATTGGCTACACCTTC.

This chain joins TRBV5-4 and TRBJ1-5, with D hard to call. This CDR3 spans 13 amino acids. Between the trimmed V and J ends, which lost 4 bases and 6 bases, there was a span of 11 bases. Germline CDR1 SGHNT, CDR2 YYREEE (reference sequence). The CDR3 sequence is CASSASPSQPQHF. In nucleotides, the CDR3 is TGTGCCAGCAGCGCCTCCCCGAGTCAGCCCCAGCATTTT.